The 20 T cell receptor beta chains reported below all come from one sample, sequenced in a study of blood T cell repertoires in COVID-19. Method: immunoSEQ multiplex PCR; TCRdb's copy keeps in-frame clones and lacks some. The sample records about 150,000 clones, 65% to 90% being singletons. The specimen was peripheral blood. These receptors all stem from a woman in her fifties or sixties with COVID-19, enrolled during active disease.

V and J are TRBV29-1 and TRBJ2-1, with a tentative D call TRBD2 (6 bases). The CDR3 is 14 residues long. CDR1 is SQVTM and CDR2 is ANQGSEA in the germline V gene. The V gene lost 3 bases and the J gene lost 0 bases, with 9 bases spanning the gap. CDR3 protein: CSVEGRDSYNEQFF. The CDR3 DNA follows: TGCAGCGTTGAGGGGCGGGACTCCTACAATGAGCAGTTCTTC.

CDR3: CSASFFNYGYTF. For the CDR3, the DNA is TGCAGTGCTAGTTTCTTTAACTATGGCTACACCTTC. This chain uses TRBV20-1 with TRBJ1-2, with unresolved D. The length of the CDR3 is 12 residues. V was shortened by 3 bases and J by 1 base, with 6 bases between the two germline ends. Germline assignment: CDR1 DFQATT and CDR2 SNEGSKA (reference sequence).

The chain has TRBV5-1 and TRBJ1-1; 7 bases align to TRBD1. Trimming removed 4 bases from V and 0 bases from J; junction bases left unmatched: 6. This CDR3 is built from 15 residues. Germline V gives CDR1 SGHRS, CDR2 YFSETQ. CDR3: CASSLRTGLNTEAFF. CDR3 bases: TGCGCCAGCAGCCTAAGGACAGGATTGAACACTGAAGCTTTCTTT.

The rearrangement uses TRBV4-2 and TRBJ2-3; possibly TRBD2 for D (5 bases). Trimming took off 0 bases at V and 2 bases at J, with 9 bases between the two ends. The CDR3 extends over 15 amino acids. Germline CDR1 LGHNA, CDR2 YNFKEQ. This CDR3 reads CASSQDHGDTDTQYF. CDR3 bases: TGTGCCAGCAGCCAAGACCACGGGGACACAGATACGCAGTATTTT.

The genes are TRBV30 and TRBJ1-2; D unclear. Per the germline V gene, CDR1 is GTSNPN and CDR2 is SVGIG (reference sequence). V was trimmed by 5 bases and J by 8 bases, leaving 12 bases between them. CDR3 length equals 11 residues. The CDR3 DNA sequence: TGTGCCTGGGTAGACTGGATCGGCTACACCTTC. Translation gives CAWVDWIGYTF.

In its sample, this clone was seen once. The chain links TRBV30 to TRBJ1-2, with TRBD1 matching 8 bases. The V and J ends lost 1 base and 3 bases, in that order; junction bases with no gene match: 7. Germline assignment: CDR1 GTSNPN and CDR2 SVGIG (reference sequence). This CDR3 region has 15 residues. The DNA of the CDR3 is TGTGCCTGGAGTGCCCGGACAGGGAGGTACTATGGCTACACCTTC. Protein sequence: CAWSARTGRYYGYTF.

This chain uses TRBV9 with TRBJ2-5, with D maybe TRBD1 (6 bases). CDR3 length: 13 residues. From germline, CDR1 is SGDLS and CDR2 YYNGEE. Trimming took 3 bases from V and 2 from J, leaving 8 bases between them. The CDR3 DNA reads TGTGCCAGCAGCGGGACAGTACAAGAGACCCAGTACTTC. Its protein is CASSGTVQETQYF.

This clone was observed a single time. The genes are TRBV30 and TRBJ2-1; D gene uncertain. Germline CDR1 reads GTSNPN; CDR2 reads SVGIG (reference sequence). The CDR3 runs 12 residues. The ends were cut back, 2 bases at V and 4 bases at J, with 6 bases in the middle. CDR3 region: CAWSPSYNEQFF. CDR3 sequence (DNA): TGTGCCTGGAGTCCTTCTTACAATGAGCAGTTCTTC.

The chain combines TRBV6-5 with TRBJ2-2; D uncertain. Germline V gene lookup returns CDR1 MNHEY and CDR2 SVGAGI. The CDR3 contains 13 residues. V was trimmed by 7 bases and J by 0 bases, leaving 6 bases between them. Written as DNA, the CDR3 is TGTGCCAGCACCCCTGCGAACACCGGGGAGCTGTTTTTT. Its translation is CASTPANTGELFF.

The CDR3 here is CASRRQGVTDTQYF. The CDR3 nucleotides read TGCGCCAGCAGGAGGCAGGGGGTAACAGATACGCAGTATTTT. The chain links TRBV5-1 to TRBJ2-3, with TRBD1 matching 7 bases. The CDR3 contains 14 residues. The V segment lost 5 bases and the J segment 3 bases; nucleotides outside the gene matches: 6. Germline CDR1 and CDR2: SGHRS and YFSETQ. Together with reference TRBV5-1 and TRBJ2-3, the CDR3 gives the full variable domain: KAGVTQTPRYLIKTRGQQVTLSCSPISGHRSVSWYQQTPGQGLQFLFEYFSETQRNKGNFPGRFSGRQFSNSRSEMNVSTLELGDSALYLCASRRQGVTDTQYFGPGTRLTVL.

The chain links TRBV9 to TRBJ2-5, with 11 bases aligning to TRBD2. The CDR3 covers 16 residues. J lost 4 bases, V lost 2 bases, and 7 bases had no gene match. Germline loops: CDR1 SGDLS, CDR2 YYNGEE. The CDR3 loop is CASSVGGLAGGETQYF. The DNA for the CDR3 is TGTGCCAGCAGCGTGGGGGGGCTAGCGGGAGGAGAGACCCAGTACTTC.

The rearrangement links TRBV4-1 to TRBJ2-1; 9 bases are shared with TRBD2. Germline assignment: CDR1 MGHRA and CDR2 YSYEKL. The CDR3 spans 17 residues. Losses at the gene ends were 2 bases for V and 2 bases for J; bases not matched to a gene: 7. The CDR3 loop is CASSQMGASGAYNEQFF. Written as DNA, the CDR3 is TGCGCCAGCAGCCAAATGGGGGCTAGCGGGGCCTACAATGAGCAGTTCTTC.

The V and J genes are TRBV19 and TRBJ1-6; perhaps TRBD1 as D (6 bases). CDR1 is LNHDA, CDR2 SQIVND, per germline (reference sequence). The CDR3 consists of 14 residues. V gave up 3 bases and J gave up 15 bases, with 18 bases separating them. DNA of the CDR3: TGTGCCAGTAGTATCCCTCCCCCGGGACAACTCCTCCACTTT. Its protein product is CASSIPPPGQLLHF.

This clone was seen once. The chain's CDR3 is CASSLHFGETQYF. CDR3 coding DNA: TGTGCCAGCAGCTTACACTTCGGAGAGACCCAGTACTTC. V is TRBV7-3 and J is TRBJ2-5; D is uncertain. The V gene lost 2 bases and the J gene lost 4 bases, with 8 bases spanning the gap. This CDR3 spans 13 amino acids. CDR1 is SGHTA and CDR2 is FQGTGA in the germline V gene.

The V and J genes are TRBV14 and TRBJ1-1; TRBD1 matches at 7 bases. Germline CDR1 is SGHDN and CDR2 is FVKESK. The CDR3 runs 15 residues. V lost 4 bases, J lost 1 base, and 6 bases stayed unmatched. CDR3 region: CASSRLGTANTEAFF. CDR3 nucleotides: TGTGCCAGCAGCCGCCTCGGGACAGCGAACACTGAAGCTTTCTTT.

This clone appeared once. The CDR3 DNA follows: TGTGCCAGTAGTATGCCGGGACAGAAAGGAAAGGGTAATGAAAAACTGTTTTTT. It is translated as CASSMPGQKGKGNEKLFF. The V and J genes are TRBV19 and TRBJ1-4; 7 nucleotides match TRBD1. V trimming: 3 bases; J trimming: 4 bases; junction bases outside the gene matches: 14. The CDR3 runs to 18 residues. Germline lookup yields CDR1 LNHDA and CDR2 SQIVND (reference sequence).

CDR3 in amino acids: CASSPPGQGAGGYTF. The DNA of the CDR3 is TGTGCCAGCAGCCCTCCGGGACAGGGGGCAGGTGGCTACACCTTC. J is TRBJ1-2 and V is TRBV27, with 12 bases identical to TRBD1. CDR1 and CDR2 (germline): MNHEY, SMNVEV (reference sequence). J gave up 7 bases and V 6 bases, and 9 bases lay outside the gene matches. The CDR3 is 15 amino acids.

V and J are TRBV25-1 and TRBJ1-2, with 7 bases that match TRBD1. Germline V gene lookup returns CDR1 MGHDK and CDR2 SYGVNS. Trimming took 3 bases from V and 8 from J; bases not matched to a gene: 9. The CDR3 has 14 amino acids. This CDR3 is CASSDLDRARGYTF. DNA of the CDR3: TGTGCCAGCAGTGACCTTGACAGGGCAAGGGGCTACACCTTC.

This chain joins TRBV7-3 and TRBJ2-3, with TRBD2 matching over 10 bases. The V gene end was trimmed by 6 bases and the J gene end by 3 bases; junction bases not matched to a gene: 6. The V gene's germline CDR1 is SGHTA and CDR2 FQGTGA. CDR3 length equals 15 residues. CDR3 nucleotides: TGTGCCAGCAGTCCCGGGACTAGCGCAACAGATACGCAGTATTTT. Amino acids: CASSPGTSATDTQYF.

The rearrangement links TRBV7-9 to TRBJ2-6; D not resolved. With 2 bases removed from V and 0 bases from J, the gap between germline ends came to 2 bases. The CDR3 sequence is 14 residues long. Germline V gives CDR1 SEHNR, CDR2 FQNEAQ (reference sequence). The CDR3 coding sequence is TGTGCCAGCAGCTTACGCTCTGGGGCCAACGTCCTGACTTTC. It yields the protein CASSLRSGANVLTF. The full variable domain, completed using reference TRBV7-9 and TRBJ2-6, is DTGVSQNPRHKITKRGQNVTFRCDPISEHNRLYWYRQTLGQGPEFLTYFQNEAQLEKSRLLSDRFSAERPKGSFSTLEIQRTEQGDSAMYLCASSLRSGANVLTFGAGSRLTVL.